The clone carrying this T cell receptor beta chain was seen a few times. What it recognizes is unknown. Trimming at V came to 0 bases and at J to 13 bases, leaving 17 bases not matched to a gene. CDR3 length equals 17 residues. CDR1 and CDR2 (germline): SGHAT, FQDESV (reference sequence). This entry comes from a study of T cell responses to AZD1222 COVID-19 vaccine. Turning to the study itself: Second doses were pooled across both intervals (about 4 or about 12 weeks). Regarding the study as a whole: Possibly, clonal diversity was underestimated; donors were largely white British and included more females.

Profiled with immunoSEQ multiplex PCR; TCRdb holds only in-frame clones, not every one. The sample records some 190,000 clones, roughly nine tenths being singletons. The sequence came from an adult in good health. The J gene is TRBJ2-1, the V gene TRBV11-1, with TRBD2 identical over 8 bases. The source material was peripheral blood, sampled on day 0 of AZD1222 vaccination. The CDR3 DNA follows: TGTGCCAGCAGCTTAGCTTTTGGGACTAGGCCCATTTCTTTCCAGTTCTTC. Protein: CASSLAFGTRPISFQFF.